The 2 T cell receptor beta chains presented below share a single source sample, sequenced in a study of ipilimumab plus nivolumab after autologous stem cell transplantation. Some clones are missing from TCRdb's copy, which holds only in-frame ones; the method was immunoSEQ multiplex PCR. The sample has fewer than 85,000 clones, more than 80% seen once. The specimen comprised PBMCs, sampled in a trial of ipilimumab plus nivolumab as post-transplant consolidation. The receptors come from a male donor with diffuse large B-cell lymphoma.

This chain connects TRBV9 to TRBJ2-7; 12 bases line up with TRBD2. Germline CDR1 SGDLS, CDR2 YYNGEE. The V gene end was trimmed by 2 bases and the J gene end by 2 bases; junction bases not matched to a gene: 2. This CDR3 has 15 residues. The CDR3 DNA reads TGTGCCAGCAGCGTGACTAGCGGGGGAACCTACGAGCAGTACTTC. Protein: CASSVTSGGTYEQYF.

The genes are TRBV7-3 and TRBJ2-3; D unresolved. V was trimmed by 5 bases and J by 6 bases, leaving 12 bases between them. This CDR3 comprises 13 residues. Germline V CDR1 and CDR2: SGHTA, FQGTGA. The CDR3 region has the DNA TGTGCCAGCAGCACCGCCCCCAGGGATACGCAGTATTTT. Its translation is CASSTAPRDTQYF.